This TCR beta chain was sequenced during a study of cytomegalovirus exposure and HLA in healthy donors. PCR employed 60 Vbeta and 13 Jbeta primers. This table comes from immunoSEQ multiplex PCR, and its TCRdb copy is limited to in-frame clones, with some not included. The sample totals tens of thousands of clones. The receptor's source is a human donor in good health. Sequenced sample: PBMCs.

The CDR3 DNA sequence: TGTGCCAGCAGATTCGACAGGGTCACTGAAGCTTTCTTT. Translated: CASRFDRVTEAFF. The chain links TRBV6-6 to TRBJ1-1, with TRBD1 matching 7 bases. The CDR3 totals 13 residues. With 6 bases clipped from V and 4 bases from J, the junction kept 5 bases outside the gene matches. Germline-derived CDR1 and CDR2 are MNHNY and SVGAGI (reference sequence).